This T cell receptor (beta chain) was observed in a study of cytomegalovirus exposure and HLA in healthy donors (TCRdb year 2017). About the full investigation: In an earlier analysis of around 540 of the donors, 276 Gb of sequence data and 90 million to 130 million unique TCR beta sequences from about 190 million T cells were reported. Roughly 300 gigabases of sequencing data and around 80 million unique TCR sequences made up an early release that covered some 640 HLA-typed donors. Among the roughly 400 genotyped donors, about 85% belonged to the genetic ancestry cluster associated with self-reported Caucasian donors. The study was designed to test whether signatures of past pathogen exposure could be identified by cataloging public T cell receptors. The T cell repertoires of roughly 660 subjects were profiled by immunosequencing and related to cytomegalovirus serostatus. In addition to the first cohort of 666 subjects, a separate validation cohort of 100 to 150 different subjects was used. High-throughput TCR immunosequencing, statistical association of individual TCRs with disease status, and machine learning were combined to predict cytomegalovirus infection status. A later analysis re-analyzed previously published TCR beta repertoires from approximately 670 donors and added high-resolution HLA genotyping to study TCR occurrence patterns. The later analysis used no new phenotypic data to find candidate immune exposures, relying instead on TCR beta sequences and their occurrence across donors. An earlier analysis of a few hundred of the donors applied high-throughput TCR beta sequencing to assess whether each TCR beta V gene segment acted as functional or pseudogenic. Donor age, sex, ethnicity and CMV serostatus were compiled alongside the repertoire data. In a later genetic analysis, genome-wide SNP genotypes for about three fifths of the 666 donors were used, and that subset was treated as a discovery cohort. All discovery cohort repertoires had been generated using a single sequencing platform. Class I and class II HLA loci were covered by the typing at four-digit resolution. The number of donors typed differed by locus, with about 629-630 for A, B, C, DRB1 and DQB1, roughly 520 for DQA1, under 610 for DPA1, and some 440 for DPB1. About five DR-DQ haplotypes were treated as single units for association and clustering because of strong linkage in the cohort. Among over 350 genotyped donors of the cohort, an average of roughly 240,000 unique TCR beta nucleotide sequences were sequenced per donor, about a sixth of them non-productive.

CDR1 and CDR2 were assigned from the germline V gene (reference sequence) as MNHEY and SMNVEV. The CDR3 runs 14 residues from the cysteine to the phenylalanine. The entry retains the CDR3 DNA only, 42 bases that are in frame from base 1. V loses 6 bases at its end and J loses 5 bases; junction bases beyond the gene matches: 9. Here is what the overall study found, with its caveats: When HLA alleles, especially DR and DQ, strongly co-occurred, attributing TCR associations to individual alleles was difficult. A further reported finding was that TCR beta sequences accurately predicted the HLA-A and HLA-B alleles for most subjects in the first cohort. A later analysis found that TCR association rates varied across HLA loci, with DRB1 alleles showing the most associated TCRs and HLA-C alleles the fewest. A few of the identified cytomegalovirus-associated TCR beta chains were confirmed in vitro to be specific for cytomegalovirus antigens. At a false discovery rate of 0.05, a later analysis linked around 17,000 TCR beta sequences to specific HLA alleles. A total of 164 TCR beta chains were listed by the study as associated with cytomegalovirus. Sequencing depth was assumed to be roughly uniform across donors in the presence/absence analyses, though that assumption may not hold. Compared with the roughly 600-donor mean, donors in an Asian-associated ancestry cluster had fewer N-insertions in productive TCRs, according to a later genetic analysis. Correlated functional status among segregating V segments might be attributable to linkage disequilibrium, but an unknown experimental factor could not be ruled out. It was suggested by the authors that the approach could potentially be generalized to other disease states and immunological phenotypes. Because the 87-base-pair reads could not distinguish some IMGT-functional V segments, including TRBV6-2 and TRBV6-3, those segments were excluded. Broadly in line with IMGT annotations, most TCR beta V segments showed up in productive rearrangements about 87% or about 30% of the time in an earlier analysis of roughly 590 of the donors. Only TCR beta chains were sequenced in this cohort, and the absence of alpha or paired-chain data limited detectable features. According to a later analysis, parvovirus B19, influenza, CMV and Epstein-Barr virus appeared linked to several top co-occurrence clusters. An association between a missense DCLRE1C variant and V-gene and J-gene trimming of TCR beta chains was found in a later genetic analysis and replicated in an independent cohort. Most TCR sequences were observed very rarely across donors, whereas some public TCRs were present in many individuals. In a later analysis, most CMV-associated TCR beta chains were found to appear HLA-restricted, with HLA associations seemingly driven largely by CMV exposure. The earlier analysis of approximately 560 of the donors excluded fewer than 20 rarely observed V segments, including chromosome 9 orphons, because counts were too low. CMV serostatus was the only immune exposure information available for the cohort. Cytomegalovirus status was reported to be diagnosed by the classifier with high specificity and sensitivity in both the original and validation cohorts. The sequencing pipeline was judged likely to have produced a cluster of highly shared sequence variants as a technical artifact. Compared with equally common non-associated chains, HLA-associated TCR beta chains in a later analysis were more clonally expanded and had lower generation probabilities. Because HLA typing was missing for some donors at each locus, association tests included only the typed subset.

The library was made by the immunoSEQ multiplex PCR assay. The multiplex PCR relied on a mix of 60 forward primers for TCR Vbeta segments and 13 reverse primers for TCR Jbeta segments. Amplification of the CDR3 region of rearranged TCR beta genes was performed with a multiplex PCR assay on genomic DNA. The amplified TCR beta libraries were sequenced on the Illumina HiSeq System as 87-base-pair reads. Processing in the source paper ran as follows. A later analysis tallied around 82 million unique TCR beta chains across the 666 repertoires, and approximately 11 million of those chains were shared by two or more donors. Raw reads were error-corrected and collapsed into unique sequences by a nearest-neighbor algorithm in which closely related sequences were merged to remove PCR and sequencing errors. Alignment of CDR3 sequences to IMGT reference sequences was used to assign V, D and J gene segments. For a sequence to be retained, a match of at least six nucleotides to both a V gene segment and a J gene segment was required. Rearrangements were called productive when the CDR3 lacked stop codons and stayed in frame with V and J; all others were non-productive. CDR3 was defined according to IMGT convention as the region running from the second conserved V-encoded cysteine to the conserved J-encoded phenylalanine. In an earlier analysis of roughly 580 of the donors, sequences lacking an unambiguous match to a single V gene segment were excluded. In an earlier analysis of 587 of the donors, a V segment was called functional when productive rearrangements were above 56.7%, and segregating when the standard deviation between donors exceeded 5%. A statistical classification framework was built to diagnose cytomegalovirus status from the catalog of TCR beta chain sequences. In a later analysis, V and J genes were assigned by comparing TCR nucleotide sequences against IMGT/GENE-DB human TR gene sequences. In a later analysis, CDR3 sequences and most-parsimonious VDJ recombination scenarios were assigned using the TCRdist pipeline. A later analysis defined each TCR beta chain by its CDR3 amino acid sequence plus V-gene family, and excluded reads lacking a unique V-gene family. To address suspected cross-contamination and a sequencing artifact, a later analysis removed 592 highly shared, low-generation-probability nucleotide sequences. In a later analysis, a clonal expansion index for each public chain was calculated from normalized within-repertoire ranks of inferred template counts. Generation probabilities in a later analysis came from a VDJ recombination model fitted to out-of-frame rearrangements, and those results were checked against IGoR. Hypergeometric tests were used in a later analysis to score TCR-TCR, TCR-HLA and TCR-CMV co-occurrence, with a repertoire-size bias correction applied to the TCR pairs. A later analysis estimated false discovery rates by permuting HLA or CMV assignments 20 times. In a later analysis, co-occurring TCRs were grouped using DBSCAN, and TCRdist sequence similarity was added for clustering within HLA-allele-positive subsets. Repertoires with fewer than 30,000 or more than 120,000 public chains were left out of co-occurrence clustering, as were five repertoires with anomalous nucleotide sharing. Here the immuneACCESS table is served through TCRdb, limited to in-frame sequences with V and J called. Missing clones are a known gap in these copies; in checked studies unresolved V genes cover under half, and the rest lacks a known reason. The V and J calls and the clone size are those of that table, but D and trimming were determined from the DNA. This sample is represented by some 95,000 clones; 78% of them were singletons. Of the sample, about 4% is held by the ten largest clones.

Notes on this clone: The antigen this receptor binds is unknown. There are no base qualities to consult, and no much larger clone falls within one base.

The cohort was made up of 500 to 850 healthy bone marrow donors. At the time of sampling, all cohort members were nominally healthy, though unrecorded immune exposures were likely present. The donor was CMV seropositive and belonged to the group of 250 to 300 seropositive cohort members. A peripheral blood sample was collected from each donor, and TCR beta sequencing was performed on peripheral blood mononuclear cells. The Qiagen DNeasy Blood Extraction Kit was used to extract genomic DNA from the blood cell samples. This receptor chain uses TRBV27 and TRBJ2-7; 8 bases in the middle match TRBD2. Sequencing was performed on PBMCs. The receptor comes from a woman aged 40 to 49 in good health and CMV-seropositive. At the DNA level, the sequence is TGTGCCAGCAGACCAAGCGGGAGACTCAACGAGCAGTACTTC. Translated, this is CASRPSGRLNEQYF.